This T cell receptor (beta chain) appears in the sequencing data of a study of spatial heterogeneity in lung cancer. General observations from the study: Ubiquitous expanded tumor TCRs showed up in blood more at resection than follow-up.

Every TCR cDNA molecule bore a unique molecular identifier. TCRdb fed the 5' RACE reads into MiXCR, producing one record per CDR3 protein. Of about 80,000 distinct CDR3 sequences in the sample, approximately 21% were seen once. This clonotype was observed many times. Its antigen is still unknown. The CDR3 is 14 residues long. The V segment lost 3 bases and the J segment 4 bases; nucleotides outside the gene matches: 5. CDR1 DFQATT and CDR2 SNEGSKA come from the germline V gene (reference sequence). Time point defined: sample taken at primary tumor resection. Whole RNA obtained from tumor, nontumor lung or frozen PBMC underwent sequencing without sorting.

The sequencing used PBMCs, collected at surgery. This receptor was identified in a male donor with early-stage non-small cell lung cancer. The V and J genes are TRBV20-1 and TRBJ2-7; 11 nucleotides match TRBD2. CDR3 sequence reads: CSARPGLAEYEQYF. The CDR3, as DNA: TGCAGTGCTAGGCCGGGACTAGCGGAATACGAGCAGTACTTC.